This TCR beta chain was sequenced for a study of blood T cell repertoires in COVID-19. Original data processing: The assay estimated nucleated cells by amplifying reference gene primers. Measured with immunoSEQ multiplex PCR; TCRdb has only the in-frame clones, and not every one. V, J and clone size derive from that table, while D and trimming were established from the DNA sequence. The sample lists hundreds of thousands of clones; just over 85% were seen once. Germline loops: CDR1 SGDLS, CDR2 YYNGEE. The CDR3 totals 15 residues. Germline trimming cut 0 bases from V and 5 bases from J; bases unmatched to any gene: 1.

The receptor comes from a man older than 75 with acute or convalescent COVID-19. The chain carries TRBV9 and TRBJ2-2, with TRBD2 matching 10 bases. The sequenced sample consisted of peripheral blood. The CDR3 region has the DNA TGTGCCAGCAGCGTAGAACTAGCGGGGACCGGGGAGCTGTTTTTT. It encodes CASSVELAGTGELFF.